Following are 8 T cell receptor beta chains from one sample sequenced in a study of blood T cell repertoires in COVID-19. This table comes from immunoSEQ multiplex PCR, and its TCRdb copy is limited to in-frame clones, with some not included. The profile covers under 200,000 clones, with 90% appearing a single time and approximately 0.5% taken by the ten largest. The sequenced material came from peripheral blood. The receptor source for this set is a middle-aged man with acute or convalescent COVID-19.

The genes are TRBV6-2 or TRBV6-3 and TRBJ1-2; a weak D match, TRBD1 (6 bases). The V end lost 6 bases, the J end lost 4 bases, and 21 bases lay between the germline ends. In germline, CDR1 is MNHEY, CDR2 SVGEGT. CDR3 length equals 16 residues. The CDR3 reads CASSPPDRPPIYGYTF. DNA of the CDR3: TGTGCCAGCAGCCCCCCGGACAGACCTCCCATCTATGGCTACACCTTC.

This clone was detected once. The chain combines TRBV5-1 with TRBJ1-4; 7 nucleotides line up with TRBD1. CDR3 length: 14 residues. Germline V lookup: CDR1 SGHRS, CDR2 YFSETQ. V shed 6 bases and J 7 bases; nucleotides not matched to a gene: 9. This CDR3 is CASTETGLLEKLFF. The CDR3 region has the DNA TGCGCCAGCACCGAGACAGGGCTGCTTGAAAAACTGTTTTTT.

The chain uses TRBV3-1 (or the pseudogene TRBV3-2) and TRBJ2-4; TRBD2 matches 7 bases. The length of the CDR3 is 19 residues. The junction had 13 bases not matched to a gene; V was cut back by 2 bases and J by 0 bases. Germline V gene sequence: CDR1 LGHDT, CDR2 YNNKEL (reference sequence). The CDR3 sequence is CASSQNPNWGGRAKNIQYF. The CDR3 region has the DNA TGTGCCAGCAGCCAAAACCCCAATTGGGGGGGAAGAGCCAAAAACATTCAGTACTTC.

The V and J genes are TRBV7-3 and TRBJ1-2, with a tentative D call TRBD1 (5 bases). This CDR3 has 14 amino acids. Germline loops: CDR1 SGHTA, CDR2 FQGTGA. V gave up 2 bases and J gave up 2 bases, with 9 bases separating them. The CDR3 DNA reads TGTGCCAGCAGCTTATCCCCAGGGAACTATGGCTACACCTTC. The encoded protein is CASSLSPGNYGYTF.

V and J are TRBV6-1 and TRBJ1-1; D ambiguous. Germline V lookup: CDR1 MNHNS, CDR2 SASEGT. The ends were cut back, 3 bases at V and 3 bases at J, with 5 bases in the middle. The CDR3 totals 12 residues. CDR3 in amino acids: CASSEDYTEAFF. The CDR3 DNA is TGTGCCAGCAGTGAGGACTACACTGAAGCTTTCTTT.

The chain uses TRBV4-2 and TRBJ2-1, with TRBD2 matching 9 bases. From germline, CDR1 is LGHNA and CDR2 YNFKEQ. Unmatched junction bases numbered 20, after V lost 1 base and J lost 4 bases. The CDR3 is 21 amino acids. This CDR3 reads CASSQGRSGRPGDPNYNEQFF. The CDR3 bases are TGTGCCAGCAGCCAAGGACGCAGCGGGAGGCCTGGGGATCCGAATTACAATGAGCAGTTCTTC.

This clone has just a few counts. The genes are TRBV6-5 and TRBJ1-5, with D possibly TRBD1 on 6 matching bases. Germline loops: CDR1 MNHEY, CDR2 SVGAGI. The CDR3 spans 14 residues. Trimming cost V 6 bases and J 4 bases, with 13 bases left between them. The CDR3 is CASRGPQGNQPQHF. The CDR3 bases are TGTGCCAGCAGGGGACCGCAGGGGAATCAGCCCCAGCATTTT.

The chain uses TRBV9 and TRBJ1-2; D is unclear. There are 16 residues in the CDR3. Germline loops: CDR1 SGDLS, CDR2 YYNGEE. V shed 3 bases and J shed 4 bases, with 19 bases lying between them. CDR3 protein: CASSGHDGYLFYGYTF. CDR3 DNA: TGTGCCAGCAGCGGACACGACGGATATCTTTTCTATGGCTACACCTTC.